The source of this T cell receptor beta chain is a study of post-analysis software for immune sequencing data. Unique molecular identifiers were present in the TCR beta cDNA libraries. Yield was about 500,000 cDNA molecules from around 1 to 9.1 million T cells. TCRdb analysed the PCR reads with MiXCR anew, one entry per CDR3 protein. The sample includes a few hundred thousand distinct CDR3 sequences, 35% to 40% of them seen just once. Study findings and constraints: Relative to controls, patients with multiple sclerosis showed significantly lower normalized Chao1 diversity. TRBV5-6, TRBV5-1 and TRBV20-1 belonged to a set of roughly 5 TRBV segments that were more frequent in patients than controls.

The CDR3 is made up of 16 amino acids. Germline trimming cut 3 bases from V and 8 bases from J; bases unmatched to any gene: 10. Germline V gene sequence: CDR1 MDHEN, CDR2 SYDVKM. A note on this clonotype: Antigen specificity is unknown.

The gene calls are TRBV28 and TRBJ2-1, with 10 bases matching TRBD2. This TCR was recovered from a girl aged 10-17 years with multiple sclerosis. Input material: blood. The CDR3 coding sequence is TGTGCCAGCAGTTTTGACAAGCTAGCGGGAGTGGATGAGCAGTTCTTC. The encoded protein is CASSFDKLAGVDEQFF.